The 24 T cell receptor beta chains below come from one sample, sequenced in a study of blood T cell repertoires in COVID-19. The method was immunoSEQ multiplex PCR; TCRdb's version includes in-frame clones alone and lacks a portion of them. The sample lists about 190,000 clones, approximately 88% occurring once. The material sequenced was peripheral blood. The receptors stem from a woman aged 25 to 39 with acute or convalescent COVID-19.

The chain joins TRBV30 to TRBJ2-2; 7 bases are shared with TRBD1. Germline V gene data show CDR1 as GTSNPN and CDR2 as SVGIG (reference sequence). The CDR3 totals 14 residues. V shed 7 bases and J 2 bases; nucleotides not matched to a gene: 7. CDR3 protein: CASDRDSNTGELFF. The DNA for the CDR3 is TGTGCCTCGGACCGGGACAGTAACACCGGGGAGCTGTTTTTT. Full variable domain (remainder filled in from reference TRBV30 and TRBJ2-2): SQTIHQWPATLVQPVGSPLSLECTVEGTSNPNLYWYRQAAGRGLQLLFYSVGIGQISSEVPQNLSASRPQDRQFILSSKKLLLSDSGFYLCASDRDSNTGELFFGEGSRLTVL.

J is TRBJ2-3 and V is TRBV19, with 7 bases that match TRBD2. The V gene's germline CDR1 is LNHDA and CDR2 SQIVND (reference sequence). V gave up 3 bases and J gave up 2 bases; unmatched junction bases: 5. This CDR3 has 15 amino acids. CDR3 amino acids: CASSISAGDTDTQYF. The CDR3 nucleotides read TGTGCCAGTAGTATTTCGGCGGGAGACACAGATACGCAGTATTTT.

CDR3 in amino acids: CASSLGGGYDIQYF. The CDR3 nucleotides are TGTGCCAGCAGCTTAGGCGGAGGGTACGACATTCAGTACTTC. The chain recombines TRBV7-2 with TRBJ2-4; D is perhaps TRBD2 (6 bases). V was pared by 1 base and J by 8 bases, with 12 bases between. The CDR3 length is 14 residues. CDR1 SGHTA and CDR2 FQGNSA come from the germline V gene.

This rearrangement joins TRBV28 to TRBJ2-1; the match to TRBD2 covers 12 bases. The CDR3 spans 17 residues. The trim removed 3 bases at V and 7 bases at J, leaving 10 bases unmatched. Germline V CDR1 and CDR2: MDHEN, SYDVKM. The CDR3 DNA reads TGTGCCAGCAGTTTTCTGTATGGACTAGCGGGATTGAATGAGCAGTTCTTC. It is translated as CASSFLYGLAGLNEQFF.

This rearrangement joins TRBV2 to TRBJ2-1, with a possible D match to TRBD2 (5 bases). V lost 8 bases and J 0 bases, leaving 8 bases between the germline ends. The CDR3 has 13 amino acids. In germline, CDR1 is SNHLY, CDR2 FYNNEI. CDR3 nucleotides: TGTGCCAGCTCCGAGGGCTCCTACAATGAGCAGTTCTTC. Its protein product is CASSEGSYNEQFF.

The J gene is TRBJ2-7, the V gene TRBV11-3; the match to TRBD2 covers 14 bases. The CDR3 has 15 amino acids. With 5 bases clipped from V and 8 bases from J, the junction kept 8 bases outside the gene matches. Germline V gene sequence: CDR1 SGHNT, CDR2 YENEEA. The CDR3: CASSPTGTSGSKQYF. CDR3 DNA sequence: TGTGCCAGCAGCCCGACCGGGACTAGCGGGAGTAAGCAGTACTTC.

This clone was counted once. CDR3 nucleotides: TGTGCCAGTATGCCCGCGGGGACAGCCGGGAACCGTGAGCAGTTCTTC. As protein: CASMPAGTAGNREQFF. This chain connects TRBV19 to TRBJ2-1, with a weak D call TRBD1 (7 bases). Germline CDR1 is LNHDA and CDR2 is SQIVND (reference sequence). Trimming took 7 bases from V and 9 from J, leaving 25 bases between them. This CDR3 region has 16 residues.

The chain couples TRBV2 to TRBJ2-7, with unresolved D. In germline, CDR1 is SNHLY, CDR2 FYNNEI. The ends were cut back, 3 bases at V and 6 bases at J, with 3 bases in the middle. The CDR3 contains 10 residues. The CDR3: CASSDLEQYF. The CDR3 DNA follows: TGTGCCAGCAGTGACCTCGAGCAGTACTTC.

The V gene is TRBV5-5, the J gene TRBJ1-1; a possible D gene is TRBD1 (6 bases). The germline CDR1 and CDR2 sequences are SGHKS and YYEKEE (reference sequence). This CDR3 comprises 13 residues. The V end lost 4 bases, the J end lost 4 bases, and 11 bases lay between the germline ends. CDR3 DNA: TGTGCCAGCAGCGTTAAAGGGGGCACTGAAGCTTTCTTT. Its protein product is CASSVKGGTEAFF. Filled out from reference TRBV5-5 and TRBJ1-1, the complete variable domain reads DAGVTQSPTHLIKTRGQQVTLRCSPISGHKSVSWYQQVLGQGPQFIFQYYEKEERGRGNFPDRFSARQFPNYSSELNVNALLLGDSALYLCASSVKGGTEAFFGQGTRLTVV.

This chain links TRBV24-1 with TRBJ1-2; 7 bases agree with TRBD1. CDR1 is KGHDR and CDR2 is SFDVKD in the germline V gene. V shed 3 bases and J 2 bases; nucleotides not matched to a gene: 11. This CDR3 is built from 17 residues. The CDR3 DNA is TGTGCCACCAGTGATCCGACCGGGACAGACTCAAACTATGGCTACACCTTC. Residues: CATSDPTGTDSNYGYTF.

The V and J genes are TRBV4-2 and TRBJ2-7; D may be TRBD2 (6 bases). The CDR3 loop spans 15 amino acids. V was pared by 5 bases and J by 0 bases, with 14 bases between. Per the germline V gene, CDR1 is LGHNA and CDR2 is YNFKEQ. This chain's CDR3 is CASSRDSGSSYEQYF. The CDR3 DNA is TGTGCCAGCAGCAGGGACTCGGGGAGCTCCTACGAGCAGTACTTC.

This clone appeared a single time. The V call is TRBV5-3, the J call TRBJ2-5; D unclear. TRBV5-3 is given ORF status, its function remaining uncertain. Deletions cut 0 bases from V and 4 bases from J, with 4 bases between. The CDR3 consists of 12 residues. The CDR3 protein is CARSLAGETQYF. CDR3 bases: TGTGCCAGAAGCTTGGCGGGAGAGACCCAGTACTTC.

The chain joins TRBV27 to TRBJ2-1; the D gene is possibly TRBD2 (6 bases). Germline lookup yields CDR1 MNHEY and CDR2 SMNVEV (reference sequence). Trimming removed 7 bases from V and 6 bases from J, with 16 bases in between. CDR3 length equals 14 residues. The CDR3 loop reads CASNGGNSLNEQFF. The CDR3 DNA follows: TGTGCCAGCAACGGGGGTAACTCCCTCAATGAGCAGTTCTTC.

In this sample, this clone turned up a few times. The chain couples TRBV30 to TRBJ1-1; D possibly corresponds to TRBD1 (6 bases). CDR1 is GTSNPN and CDR2 is SVGIG in the germline V gene (reference sequence). Trimming stripped 7 bases from V and 1 base from J, with 13 bases between. This CDR3 region has 13 residues. CDR3 loop: CASWTAENTEAFF. Here the CDR3 DNA reads TGTGCCTCCTGGACAGCAGAGAACACTGAAGCTTTCTTT.

The V gene is TRBV28, the J gene TRBJ2-1, with D maybe TRBD1 (6 bases). V was trimmed by 9 bases and J by 7 bases, leaving 16 bases between them. The CDR3 covers 13 residues. The germline CDR1 and CDR2 sequences are MDHEN and SYDVKM. DNA for the CDR3: TGTGCCAGTATGGCCCCCACAGGGAATGAGCAGTTCTTC. It encodes CASMAPTGNEQFF.

The chain carries TRBV11-2 and TRBJ2-7, with 12 bases matching TRBD2. The germline CDR1 and CDR2 sequences are SGHAT and FQNNGV. V shed 5 bases and J 8 bases; nucleotides not matched to a gene: 7. This CDR3 contains 14 residues. CDR3 nucleotide sequence: TGTGCCAGCAGCCAATCCGGACTAGCGGGGAAGCAGTACTTC. Protein sequence: CASSQSGLAGKQYF.

The chain couples TRBV28 to TRBJ1-2; D is possibly TRBD1 (6 bases). The germline gives CDR1 MDHEN, CDR2 SYDVKM. V lost 6 bases and J lost 4, with 24 bases in between. The CDR3 runs to 17 residues. In DNA form, the CDR3 reads TGTGCCAGCAGCCCCTCAGGGGTAGGCAATTCCTTCTATGGCTACACCTTC. Translation: CASSPSGVGNSFYGYTF.

J is TRBJ2-5 and V is TRBV12-5; perhaps TRBD2 as D (7 bases). Germline V gene lookup returns CDR1 LGHNT and CDR2 FRNRAP. The CDR3 extends over 15 amino acids. V was cut by 3 bases and J by 1 base, with 12 bases left in between. In DNA, the CDR3 is TGTGCTAGTGGTTTTGGCGGGGGCATCCAAGAGACCCAGTACTTC. Amino acids: CASGFGGGIQETQYF.

The V and J genes are TRBV28 and TRBJ1-4, with D possibly being TRBD1 (6 bases). This CDR3 spans 15 amino acids. With 5 bases removed from V and 14 bases from J, the gap between germline ends came to 24 bases. Germline loops: CDR1 MDHEN, CDR2 SYDVKM. Here the CDR3 reads CASSLPRGAQGILFF. The DNA for the CDR3 is TGTGCCAGCAGTCTCCCCAGGGGCGCACAGGGTATTCTGTTTTTT.

The chain joins TRBV6-6 to TRBJ1-1; 8 nucleotides line up with TRBD1. The junction had 0 bases not matched to a gene; V was cut back by 2 bases and J by 1 base. Germline V CDR1 and CDR2: MNHNY, SVGAGI (reference sequence). CDR3 length: 14 amino acids. CDR3 sequence: CASSYGTGNTEAFF. The CDR3 nucleotides read TGTGCCAGCAGTTACGGGACAGGGAACACTGAAGCTTTCTTT.

V is TRBV2 and J is TRBJ1-5, with unresolved D. The CDR3 totals 13 residues. CDR1 is SNHLY, CDR2 FYNNEI, per germline. The V gene lost 6 bases and the J gene lost 6 bases, with 12 bases spanning the gap. The CDR3 loop is CASRVEGSQPQHF. DNA for the CDR3: TGTGCCAGCAGGGTGGAGGGAAGTCAGCCCCAGCATTTT. Together with reference TRBV2 and TRBJ1-5, the CDR3 gives the full variable domain: EPEVTQTPSHQVTQMGQEVILRCVPISNHLYFYWYRQILGQKVEFLVSFYNNEISEKSEIFDDQFSVERPDGSNFTLKIRSTKLEDSAMYFCASRVEGSQPQHFGDGTRLSIL.

CDR3 loop: CASSELGAPLSYEQYF. In nucleotides, the CDR3 is TGTGCCAGCAGTGAGTTGGGGGCCCCACTGAGCTACGAGCAGTACTTC. The gene calls are TRBV2 and TRBJ2-7; tentatively, D is TRBD1 (6 bases). V was shortened by 3 bases and J by 3 bases, with 18 bases between the two germline ends. The CDR3 consists of 16 residues. CDR1 and CDR2 (germline): SNHLY, FYNNEI.

A word on this clone: Other nucleotide sequences from this sample produce the same CDR3. The chain uses TRBV27 and TRBJ1-5; no clear D gene. V lost 2 bases and J lost 2, with 7 bases in between. Germline V gives CDR1 MNHEY, CDR2 SMNVEV (reference sequence). The CDR3 is 14 amino acids. The CDR3 loop is CASSLAGRNQPQHF. CDR3 nucleotide sequence: TGTGCCAGCAGTTTAGCTGGCCGCAATCAGCCCCAGCATTTT.

This chain links TRBV2 with TRBJ2-5, with D possibly matching TRBD2 (6 bases). The CDR3 totals 13 residues. V was clipped by 2 bases and J by 5 bases, with 9 bases between them. Looked up from germline, CDR1 is SNHLY and CDR2 is FYNNEI. CDR3 region: CASSEQGGETQYF. CDR3 in DNA: TGTGCCAGCAGTGAACAGGGAGGCGAGACCCAGTACTTC.